The 24 T cell receptor beta chains given below trace back to one sample, sequenced in a study of graft-versus-host responses after intestinal transplantation. These receptors are not linked to any known antigen. TCRdb's table, derived via immunoSEQ multiplex PCR, lists solely in-frame clones and lacks some. Among about 93,000 clones listed, 85% to 95% were seen once. This specimen was unstimulated CD8+ T cells sorted from spleen or lymph node cells, taken before intestinal transplant. These receptor sequences come from a human donor who received an intestinal transplant.

This clone was seen only once. V and J are TRBV5-1 and TRBJ2-1, with 7 bases lining up with TRBD1. The CDR3 is 16 residues long. Looked up from germline, CDR1 is SGHRS and CDR2 is YFSETQ. The ends lost 7 bases at V and 1 base at J; junction bases unmatched: 11. CDR3 DNA sequence: TGCGCCAGCTGGATTCCAGGGGGTAGTTCCTACAATGAGCAGTTCTTC. It is translated as CASWIPGGSSYNEQFF.

The chain combines TRBV4-1 with TRBJ2-7; 9 bases match TRBD1. Germline V gene data show CDR1 as MGHRA and CDR2 as YSYEKL. This CDR3 spans 15 amino acids. The V and J ends lost 3 bases and 2 bases, in that order; junction bases with no gene match: 5. The CDR3 spells CASSHGRDRAYEQYF. DNA for the CDR3: TGCGCCAGCAGCCATGGCAGGGACAGGGCCTACGAGCAGTACTTC.

The V and J genes are TRBV29-1 and TRBJ2-2, with a weak D call TRBD2 (6 bases). Germline assignment: CDR1 SQVTM and CDR2 ANQGSEA. This CDR3 spans 11 amino acids. The CDR3 nucleotides read TGCAGTGGCGGGGAGACCGGGGAGCTGTTTTTT. Translating gives CSGGETGELFF.

The V call is TRBV5-1, the J call TRBJ2-6; 7 bases agree with TRBD2. This CDR3 has 18 residues. V lost 0 bases to trimming and J lost 0 bases; unmatched junction nucleotides: 6. Germline CDR1 is SGHRS and CDR2 is YFSETQ. CDR3 in amino acids: CASSLDSSGGSGANVLTF. In nucleotides, the CDR3 is TGCGCCAGCAGCTTGGATTCTAGCGGTGGCTCTGGGGCCAACGTCCTGACTTTC.

The V and J genes are TRBV10-1 and TRBJ2-1; 8 nucleotides line up with TRBD2. The CDR3 is made up of 17 amino acids. CDR1 WNHNN and CDR2 SYGVQD come from the germline V gene (reference sequence). The V and J ends lost 3 bases and 4 bases, in that order; junction bases with no gene match: 11. This CDR3 is CASSDITAGVSYNEQFF. The DNA of the CDR3 is TGCGCCAGCAGTGATATTACAGCGGGAGTGTCTTACAATGAGCAGTTCTTC.

CDR3 coding DNA: TGTGCCAGCAGTCAACTGGTTCATACAGGGGTTAATCAGCCCCAGCATTTT. This gives the protein CASSQLVHTGVNQPQHF. The genes are TRBV27 and TRBJ1-5; 7 positions agree with TRBD1. Losses at the gene ends were 5 bases for V and 4 bases for J; bases not matched to a gene: 14. This CDR3 is built from 17 residues. Germline V lookup: CDR1 MNHEY, CDR2 SMNVEV (reference sequence).

This chain connects TRBV6-1 to TRBJ1-6; no reliable D call. Trimming took 2 bases from V and 7 from J, leaving 12 bases between them. CDR1 is MNHNS, CDR2 SASEGT, per germline. The CDR3 runs 15 residues. The CDR3 nucleotides are TGTGCCAGCAGTGAAATTGGGGAGCCGAATTCACCCCTCCACTTT. Translating it yields CASSEIGEPNSPLHF.

The chain has TRBV13 and TRBJ2-1; TRBD2 might be the D (5 bases). Trimming took off 1 base at V and 3 bases at J, with 7 bases between the two ends. CDR1 is PRHDT and CDR2 is FYEKMQ in the germline V gene (reference sequence). The CDR3 covers 14 residues. The DNA of the CDR3 is TGTGCCAGCAGCTTAGCGGCGGGCTACAATGAGCAGTTCTTC. Translating gives CASSLAAGYNEQFF.

J is TRBJ2-5 and V is TRBV13, with a tentative D call TRBD1 (5 bases). CDR3 length: 14 residues. Germline V gene data show CDR1 as PRHDT and CDR2 as FYEKMQ (reference sequence). Trimming removed 3 bases at V and 2 bases at J, with 10 bases between. This CDR3 is CASSFGRVQETQYF. The CDR3, as DNA: TGTGCCAGCAGCTTTGGCAGGGTGCAAGAGACCCAGTACTTC. Together with reference TRBV13 and TRBJ2-5, the CDR3 gives the full variable domain: AAGVIQSPRHLIKEKRETATLKCYPIPRHDTVYWYQQGPGQDPQFLISFYEKMQSDKGSIPDRFSAQQFSDYHSELNMSSLELGDSALYFCASSFGRVQETQYFGPGTRLLVL.

The gene calls are TRBV14 and TRBJ2-7, with D unresolved. Trimming removed 4 bases at V and 0 bases at J, with 10 bases between. Germline lookup yields CDR1 SGHDN and CDR2 FVKESK. The CDR3 sequence is 14 residues long. The CDR3 protein is CASSLGLTSYEQYF. CDR3 in DNA: TGTGCCAGCAGCCTGGGCCTCACCTCCTACGAGCAGTACTTC.

The chain joins TRBV19 to TRBJ2-7; 8 bases match TRBD1. The length of the CDR3 is 14 residues. Trimming at V came to 3 bases and at J to 3 bases, leaving 4 bases not matched to a gene. The germline CDR1 and CDR2 sequences are LNHDA and SQIVND (reference sequence). CDR3 sequence (DNA): TGTGCCAGTAGTATGGGGACAGGACGCTACGAGCAGTACTTC. Translating gives CASSMGTGRYEQYF.

This chain's CDR3 is CASSIETGSANMNTEAFF. The CDR3 nucleotides are TGTGCCAGTAGTATAGAAACGGGGTCCGCAAATATGAACACTGAAGCTTTCTTT. The chain recombines TRBV19 with TRBJ1-1; D gene uncertain. The CDR3 is made up of 18 amino acids. The V and J ends lost 0 bases and 0 bases respectively, with 17 bases between them. CDR1 is LNHDA, CDR2 SQIVND, per germline (reference sequence).

The rearrangement joins TRBV4-2 to TRBJ2-1; D perhaps matches TRBD2 (5 bases). Germline CDR1 reads LGHNA; CDR2 reads YNFKEQ. Trimming took 0 bases from V and 4 from J, leaving 7 bases between them. The CDR3 runs 14 residues. The CDR3 region has the DNA TGTGCCAGCAGCCAAGAATCGGGGTACAATGAGCAGTTCTTC. The encoded protein is CASSQESGYNEQFF.

The gene calls are TRBV6-5 and TRBJ2-3, with a weak D call TRBD2 (6 bases). With 1 base removed from V and 2 bases from J, the gap between germline ends came to 10 bases. CDR1 and CDR2 from the germline V gene are MNHEY and SVGAGI. The CDR3 extends over 15 amino acids. This CDR3 reads CASSYFSGATDTQYF. Written as DNA, the CDR3 is TGTGCCAGCAGTTACTTTTCGGGAGCCACAGATACGCAGTATTTT.

This chain connects TRBV30 to TRBJ2-7; D is unresolved. V was trimmed by 1 base and J by 3 bases, leaving 4 bases between them. CDR1 is GTSNPN and CDR2 is SVGIG in the germline V gene (reference sequence). This CDR3 has 11 amino acids. CDR3 nucleotide sequence: TGTGCCTGGAGTGCTTACTACGAGCAGTACTTC. It yields the protein CAWSAYYEQYF.

The J gene is TRBJ1-4, the V gene TRBV9; tentative D call: TRBD1 (6 bases). This CDR3 has 15 residues. The V end lost 0 bases, the J end lost 7 bases, and 13 bases lay between the germline ends. Germline CDR1 reads SGDLS; CDR2 reads YYNGEE. CDR3 sequence: CASSVEDSGTEKLFF. DNA for the CDR3: TGTGCCAGCAGCGTAGAGGACAGTGGGACTGAAAAACTGTTTTTT.

This clone has only one observation. This chain connects TRBV6-5 to TRBJ2-1; D is perhaps TRBD1 (6 bases). CDR3 length: 13 amino acids. CDR1 and CDR2 from the germline V gene are MNHEY and SVGAGI. Between the trimmed V and J ends, which lost 2 bases and 4 bases, there was a span of 6 bases. In DNA form, the CDR3 reads TGTGCCAGCAGTTACGGGACATACAATGAGCAGTTCTTC. Translation gives CASSYGTYNEQFF.

The V call is TRBV30, the J call TRBJ2-1; 10 bases match TRBD1. The CDR3 sequence is 12 residues long. Germline V lookup: CDR1 GTSNPN, CDR2 SVGIG (reference sequence). V lost 4 bases and J lost 13; bases outside the gene matches: 7. Here the CDR3 reads CAWNGQGVGQFF. The CDR3 DNA sequence: TGTGCCTGGAACGGACAGGGGGTTGGACAGTTCTTC.

The chain has TRBV2 and TRBJ2-5, with TRBD2 identical over 10 bases. CDR1 SNHLY and CDR2 FYNNEI come from the germline V gene. The CDR3 is 13 residues long. J lost 5 bases, V lost 5 bases, and 2 bases had no gene match. The CDR3: CASSPSGGETQYF. CDR3 DNA: TGTGCCAGCAGTCCTAGCGGGGGTGAGACCCAGTACTTC.

The gene calls are TRBV5-1 and TRBJ1-5; weak D call: TRBD1 (6 bases). V was pared by 4 bases and J by 7 bases, with 15 bases between. The germline CDR1 and CDR2 sequences are SGHRS and YFSETQ. The CDR3 contains 14 residues. CDR3 sequence (DNA): TGCGCCAGCAGCCGGCTAGGGGGGGAACAGCCCCAGCATTTT. Encoded protein: CASSRLGGEQPQHF.

The V call is TRBV4-1, the J call TRBJ1-5; 7 nucleotides line up with TRBD1. The ends lost 4 bases at V and 3 bases at J; junction bases unmatched: 9. This CDR3 is built from 16 residues. The germline CDR1 and CDR2 sequences are MGHRA and YSYEKL. CDR3 in DNA: TGCGCCAGCAGCCCGACGGACAGGATGGTCAATCAGCCCCAGCATTTT. Its translation is CASSPTDRMVNQPQHF.

The rearrangement uses TRBV21-1 and TRBJ2-5; TRBD2 is the table's D call and was not checked against the DNA. The J call may be wrong; the DNA end is better matched by TRBJ2-7. TRBV21-1 constitutes a pseudogene. The CDR3 covers 15 residues. The CDR3 coding sequence is TGTGCCAGCAGCGACTTACATAGGAGCTCCTACGAGCAGTACTTC. Translation gives CASSDLHRSSYEQYF.

This chain joins TRBV19 and TRBJ1-2; no firm D call. Germline CDR1 is LNHDA and CDR2 is SQIVND (reference sequence). The V end was cut by 3 bases, the J end by 1 base, with 12 bases between. The CDR3 runs 15 residues. The CDR3 here is CASSIGFGSNYGYTF. DNA for the CDR3: TGTGCCAGTAGTATTGGTTTTGGTAGTAACTATGGCTACACCTTC.

This chain joins TRBV6-1 and TRBJ2-7, with 11 bases that match TRBD2. Trimming at V came to 5 bases and at J to 2 bases, leaving 2 bases not matched to a gene. This CDR3 region has 14 residues. Germline V gene data show CDR1 as MNHNS and CDR2 as SASEGT. The CDR3 nucleotides read TGTGCCAGCAGTTCGGGACTAGCGGCCTACGAGCAGTACTTC. It specifies CASSSGLAAYEQYF.